Included here is one TCR beta chain sequence, with context. This clone was found a few times. The antigen it recognizes is unknown. Per-base qualities were not stored, and no clone one base away is much larger. Including the terminal cysteine and phenylalanine, the CDR3 comprises 13 residues. The kept DNA is CDR3 alone, 39 bases in frame from the first base. Per the germline V gene, SGHAT is the CDR1 and FQNNGV is the CDR2. Trimming removed 7 bases from V and 1 base from J, leaving 10 bases between the germline ends. In total, 600 or so healthy bone marrow donors made up the cohort. All cohort members were sampled while nominally healthy, although unrecorded immune exposures were likely present. The donor was CMV seronegative and was included in the group of 352 seronegative cohort members. A peripheral blood sample was collected from each donor, and TCR beta sequencing was performed on peripheral blood mononuclear cells. The Qiagen DNeasy Blood Extraction Kit was used to extract genomic DNA from the blood cell samples.

This sample was taken from a study of cytomegalovirus exposure and HLA in healthy donors (dated by TCRdb to about 2017). General notes on the study: An earlier analysis of more than 550 of the donors reported 250 to 300 Gb of sequence data and 117 million unique TCR beta sequences obtained from around 170 million T cells. An early release covering around 630 HLA-typed donors comprised approximately 290 gigabases of sequencing data and around 80 million unique TCR sequences. Of the 300 to 450 genotyped donors, approximately 81% were placed in the genetic ancestry cluster associated with self-reported Caucasian donors. The aim of the study was to test whether cataloging public T cell receptors could identify signatures of past pathogen exposure. The study profiled the T cell repertoires of 500 to 800 subjects by immunosequencing and related them to cytomegalovirus serostatus. Besides the first cohort of 500 to 700 subjects, a separate validation cohort made up of over 95 different subjects was used. To predict cytomegalovirus infection status, the study combined high-throughput TCR immunosequencing, statistical association of individual TCRs with disease status, and machine learning. A later analysis re-analyzed previously published TCR beta repertoires from 600 to 850 donors and added high-resolution HLA genotyping to study TCR occurrence patterns. In the later analysis, no new phenotypic data were used to find candidate immune exposures; instead, reliance was placed on TCR beta sequences and their occurrence across donors. To decide whether each TCR beta V gene segment behaved as functional or pseudogenic, an earlier analysis of some 600 of the donors relied on high-throughput TCR beta sequencing. Alongside the repertoire data, information on donor age, sex, ethnicity and CMV serostatus was compiled. In a later genetic analysis, genome-wide SNP genotypes for about 60% of the 666 donors were used, and that subset was treated as a discovery cohort. All discovery cohort repertoires had been generated using a single sequencing platform. Both class I and class II loci were covered by HLA typing, at four-digit resolution. The number of donors typed differed by locus, with about 629-630 for A, B, C, DRB1 and DQB1, more than 500 for DQA1, about 610 for DPA1, and over 400 for DPB1. A handful of DR-DQ haplotypes were handled as single units for association and clustering because linkage in the cohort was strong. Among a few hundred genotyped donors of the cohort, an average of approximately 240,000 unique TCR beta nucleotide sequences were sequenced per donor, roughly 18% of them non-productive. Here is what the overall study found, with its caveats: Most CMV-associated TCR beta chains appeared to be HLA-restricted in a later analysis, and the HLA associations seemed to be driven largely by CMV exposure. The presence/absence analyses assumed that sequencing depth was roughly uniform across donors, and that assumption may not be true. Most TCR sequences were observed very rarely across donors, whereas some public TCRs were present in many individuals. Because HLA typing was missing for some donors at each locus, association tests included only the typed subset. In a later genetic analysis, a missense DCLRE1C variant was associated with V-gene and J-gene trimming of TCR beta chains, and the association was replicated in an independent cohort. A further reported finding was that TCR beta sequences accurately predicted the HLA-A and HLA-B alleles for most subjects in the first cohort. In a later analysis, several top co-occurrence clusters were reported to appear linked to parvovirus B19, influenza, CMV and Epstein-Barr virus. The study gave a list of about 160 TCR beta chains associated with cytomegalovirus. The only immune exposure information available for the cohort was CMV serostatus. Linkage disequilibrium might explain the correlated functional status among segregating V segments, but an unknown experimental factor could not be excluded. When HLA alleles, especially DR and DQ, strongly co-occurred, attributing TCR associations to individual alleles was difficult. This cohort had only TCR beta chains sequenced, and the lack of alpha or paired-chain data limited which features could be detected. The authors suggested that the approach could potentially be extended to other disease states and immunological phenotypes. The classifier was reported to diagnose cytomegalovirus status with high specificity and sensitivity in both the original and validation cohorts. Specific HLA alleles were associated with about 17,000 TCR beta sequences at a false discovery rate of 0.05 in a later analysis. According to a later genetic analysis, donors in an Asian-associated ancestry cluster had fewer N-insertions in productive TCRs than the approximately 650-donor mean. In a later analysis, HLA-associated TCR beta chains were found to be more clonally expanded and to have lower generation probabilities than equally common non-associated chains. In a later analysis, TCR association rates were found to vary across HLA loci, with the most associated TCRs seen for DRB1 alleles and the fewest for HLA-C alleles. The sequencing pipeline was judged likely to have produced a cluster of highly shared sequence variants as a technical artifact. The earlier analysis of 587 of the donors excluded some 16 rarely observed V segments, including chromosome 9 orphons, because counts were too low. In vitro tests confirmed that a few of the cytomegalovirus-associated TCR beta chains recognize cytomegalovirus antigens. Some IMGT-functional V segments, including TRBV6-2 and TRBV6-3, could not be told apart with the 87-base-pair reads, so those segments were excluded. Broadly in line with IMGT annotations, most TCR beta V segments showed up in productive rearrangements about 90% or about 30% of the time in an earlier analysis of 587 of the donors.

The protocol used for the library was the immunoSEQ multiplex PCR assay. The multiplex PCR relied on a mix of 60 forward primers for TCR Vbeta segments and 13 reverse primers for TCR Jbeta segments. A multiplex PCR assay on genomic DNA amplified the CDR3 region of rearranged TCR beta genes. The amplified TCR beta libraries were sequenced on the Illumina HiSeq System as 87-base-pair reads. The original methods were these. In a later analysis, some 80 million unique TCR beta chains were counted across the approximately 620 repertoires, and around 10 million of these chains were shared by at least two donors. Raw reads were error-corrected and collapsed into unique sequences with a nearest-neighbor algorithm that merged closely related sequences to remove PCR and sequencing errors. V, D and J gene segments were assigned by aligning CDR3 sequences to IMGT reference sequences. Each retained sequence needed at least a six-nucleotide match to both a V gene segment and a J gene segment. A rearrangement was called productive if the CDR3 had no stop codons and remained in frame with V and J, and every other rearrangement was called non-productive. CDR3 was defined according to IMGT convention as the region running from the second conserved V-encoded cysteine to the conserved J-encoded phenylalanine. In an earlier analysis of around 600 of the donors, sequences lacking an unambiguous match to a single V gene segment were excluded. In an earlier analysis of approximately 610 of the donors, V segments were called functional above 56.7% productive rearrangements and were called segregating when the between-donor standard deviation exceeded 5%. A statistical classification framework was developed to diagnose cytomegalovirus status using the catalog of TCR beta chain sequences. V and J gene assignment, in a later analysis, came from comparing TCR nucleotide sequences with IMGT/GENE-DB human TR gene sequences. Using the TCRdist pipeline, a later analysis assigned CDR3 sequences along with most-parsimonious VDJ recombination scenarios. In a later analysis, every TCR beta chain was defined by the combination of its CDR3 amino acid sequence and its V-gene family, and reads without a unique V-gene family were dropped. To address suspected cross-contamination and a sequencing artifact, a later analysis removed 550 to 750 highly shared, low-generation-probability nucleotide sequences. For each public chain, a later analysis derived a clonal expansion index from normalized ranks of inferred template counts within each repertoire. In a later analysis, generation probabilities were computed using a VDJ recombination model fitted to out-of-frame rearrangements, and the results were checked against IGoR. In a later analysis, TCR-TCR, TCR-HLA and TCR-CMV co-occurrence was scored with hypergeometric tests, and a repertoire-size bias correction was applied to TCR pairs. To estimate false discovery rates, a later analysis permuted the HLA or CMV assignments 20 times. In a later analysis, co-occurring TCRs were grouped using DBSCAN, and TCRdist sequence similarity was added for clustering within HLA-allele-positive subsets. Repertoires with fewer than 30,000 or more than 120,000 public chains, plus five repertoires with anomalous nucleotide sharing, were excluded from co-occurrence clustering. The clones in this table, taken by TCRdb from immuneACCESS, are in-frame only. Not every clone is retained; where verified, under half of the shortfall comes from an unresolved V gene, and the cause of the rest is unknown. The D gene and trimming were derived from the DNA, and the V and J assignments and clone size from that table. Within this sample are approximately 150,000 clones, with roughly 70% of them counted one time only. The ten largest make up approximately 1.6% of the sample.

This clonotype was obtained from a woman between 40 and 55 years old in good health and CMV-seronegative. This chain is built from TRBV11-2 and TRBJ1-1; TRBD1 is a weak D gene call, 5 bases matching. The sequenced material came from PBMCs. In nucleotide form, the sequence is TGTGCCAGCATCAGAACAGGGAACACTGAAGCTTTCTTT. Its protein product is CASIRTGNTEAFF.